The 8 T cell receptor beta chains below all came from one sample that was sequenced in a study of T cells after yellow fever vaccination. TCRdb independently ran MiXCR on the 5' RACE reads; one entry per CDR3 protein. The sample comprises roughly 150,000 distinct CDR3 sequences, 6% to 7.5% of which are singletons, and 2.5% rests with the top ten. Sequences were derived from CD4+ T cells sorted from PBMCs, sampled 5 to 6 days after the first yellow fever vaccination. These receptors all stem from a man aged 18 to 35 who received the YFV17D yellow fever vaccine.

This clonotype was found a few times. The J gene is TRBJ2-5, the V gene TRBV12-3 or TRBV12-4; 7 bases map to TRBD1. Trimming cost V 6 bases and J 2 bases; bases outside gene matches: 9. The CDR3 sequence is 15 residues long. The CDR3 sequence is CASSYRGQGQETQYF. The CDR3 coding sequence is TGTGCCAGCAGCTACAGGGGCCAAGGGCAAGAGACCCAGTACTTC.

This clonotype showed up many times. The rearrangement uses TRBV6-1 and TRBJ1-1; D perhaps matches TRBD1 (5 bases). Germline V lookup: CDR1 MNHNS, CDR2 SASEGT. V was cut by 3 bases and J by 3 bases, with 8 bases left in between. The CDR3 sequence is 13 residues long. The CDR3 nucleotides read TGTGCCAGCAGTGACAGGGTCTACACTGAAGCTTTCTTT. Amino acid sequence: CASSDRVYTEAFF.

This clonotype was seen ten or more times. V is TRBV6-5 and J is TRBJ2-1; TRBD2 matches at 11 bases. Trimming removed 7 bases from V and 2 bases from J; junction bases left unmatched: 4. Germline-derived CDR1 and CDR2 are MNHEY and SVGAGI. The CDR3 has 15 amino acids. The CDR3 sequence is CASKSSGGTYNEQFF. The CDR3 coding sequence is TGTGCCAGCAAATCTAGCGGGGGGACCTACAATGAGCAGTTCTTC.

Only a few counts were recorded for this clonotype. The J gene is TRBJ1-6, the V gene TRBV5-6; D uncertain. The CDR3 spans 14 residues. Germline V gene data show CDR1 as SGHDT and CDR2 as YYEEEE. V lost 4 bases, J lost 7 bases, and 12 bases lay in between. CDR3 nucleotides: TGTGCCAGCAGCCCCCGTCGGGTCAATTCACCCCTCCACTTT. Encoded protein: CASSPRRVNSPLHF.

This clonotype was recorded many times. The chain recombines TRBV6-2 or TRBV6-3 with TRBJ1-3; 9 nucleotides agree with TRBD1. The CDR3 loop spans 15 amino acids. V lost 6 bases to trimming and J lost 8 bases; unmatched junction nucleotides: 11. The germline V gene encodes CDR1 MNHEY and CDR2 SVGEGT. CDR3 DNA: TGTGCCAGCAGCGACGGACAGGGGACGAGAGACACCATATATTTT. Its protein is CASSDGQGTRDTIYF.

This clonotype was recorded many times. This rearrangement joins TRBV5-1 to TRBJ2-2; maybe TRBD2 (6 bases). Germline CDR1 is SGHRS and CDR2 is YFSETQ. CDR3 size: 15 residues. Trimming shortened V by 3 bases and J by 6 bases, and 15 bases separated the two germline ends. CDR3 nucleotides: TGCGCCAGCAGCTCAGCCTCGGGACTTCCCGGGGAGCTGTTTTTT. Its translation is CASSSASGLPGELFF.

The gene calls are TRBV12-3 or TRBV12-4 and TRBJ1-2; D is uncertain. V was trimmed by 3 bases and J by 5 bases, leaving 13 bases between them. The CDR3 sequence is 14 residues long. The CDR3 loop reads CASSFEGRTYGYTF. The CDR3 nucleotides are TGTGCCAGCAGTTTCGAGGGCCGGACGTATGGCTACACCTTC.

This clonotype was observed many times. The chain couples TRBV20-1 to TRBJ1-1, with 8 bases identical to TRBD1. Losses at the gene ends were 0 bases for V and 6 bases for J; bases not matched to a gene: 6. The CDR3 loop spans 14 amino acids. CDR1 DFQATT and CDR2 SNEGSKA come from the germline V gene (reference sequence). The DNA for the CDR3 is TGCAGTGCTAGAGATCCCCGCAGGGGGCCTGAAGCTTTCTTT. Translated: CSARDPRRGPEAFF.